This T cell receptor beta chain stems from a study of T cell repertoires in ileal Crohn's disease. In the study overall: Every patient was operated on for stricturing (approximately 60%) or penetrating (about 40%) complications. M6 samples are neoterminal ileum biopsies from postoperative colonoscopy. General observations from the study: Sorted CD8 T cells held more high-frequency clones than CD4. Within the first postoperative year, endoscopy came at median roughly seven months.

This clone has a single count. What it recognizes is unknown. Only in-frame clones appear in the TCRdb table, and some are missing; sequencing was by immunoSEQ multiplex PCR. The table shows around 10,000 clones, with over 70% occurring only once. Indicated time point: neoterminal ileum biopsy at postoperative endoscopy, about 6 months after surgery. V dropped 6 bases and J dropped 2 bases, with 12 bases sitting between them. This CDR3 is built from 14 residues. Germline V gene lookup returns CDR1 LGHNA and CDR2 YSLEER. The sequenced sample consisted of ileal tissue. This sequence joins TRBV4-3 and TRBJ2-3; D may be TRBD2 (6 bases). This sequence was found in an adult with Crohn's disease. CDR3 in DNA: TGCGCCAGCAGGGGAGGCGGGGACACAGATACGCAGTATTTT. Amino acid sequence: CASRGGGDTDTQYF.